The 24 T cell receptor beta chains listed next were all sequenced from one sample in a study of blood T cell repertoires in COVID-19. Method: immunoSEQ multiplex PCR; TCRdb's copy keeps in-frame clones and lacks some. The sample yields 390,000 or so clones, 89% seen once. Sequences were obtained from peripheral blood. These receptors were obtained from a woman in her twenties or thirties with COVID-19, enrolled during active disease.

The CDR3: CASSQLVNQPQHF. CDR3 bases: TGTGCCAGCAGCCAACTGGTGAATCAGCCCCAGCATTTT. The chain combines TRBV7-8 with TRBJ1-5; no clear D gene. Germline V CDR1 and CDR2: SGHVS, FQNEAQ. The length of the CDR3 is 13 residues. Trimming left V 5 bases short and J 4 bases short, with 9 bases between.

V gene TRBV7-8 combines with J gene TRBJ1-4; no clear D. CDR3 length: 16 amino acids. V lost 1 base, J lost 3 bases, and 12 bases lay in between. The V gene's germline CDR1 is SGHVS and CDR2 FQNEAQ. The CDR3 spells CASSLGAGNPNEKLFF. The CDR3 nucleotides read TGTGCCAGCAGCTTAGGGGCGGGGAATCCTAATGAAAAACTGTTTTTT.

The rearrangement uses TRBV7-2 and TRBJ2-1, with 8 bases that match TRBD2. This CDR3 comprises 17 residues. CDR1 and CDR2 (germline): SGHTA, FQGNSA. Trimming removed 1 base from V and 3 bases from J; junction bases left unmatched: 8. The CDR3 here is CASSLGGAGTSYNEQFF. The CDR3 DNA sequence: TGTGCCAGCAGCTTAGGCGGGGCCGGGACTAGCTACAATGAGCAGTTCTTC.

The CDR3 DNA follows: TGCAGCGTGGACAGGGGGCGCGGGCCGGCTGAAGCTTTCTTT. As protein: CSVDRGRGPAEAFF. The J gene is TRBJ1-1, the V gene TRBV29-1; 11 nucleotides match TRBD1. Trimming took 6 bases from V and 6 from J; bases not matched to a gene: 9. CDR3 length: 14 amino acids. Looked up from germline, CDR1 is SQVTM and CDR2 is ANQGSEA.

In this sample, this clone turned up a few times. This chain links TRBV6-5 with TRBJ2-7; 8 bases match TRBD1. V lost 2 bases to trimming and J lost 1 base; unmatched junction nucleotides: 4. CDR1 MNHEY and CDR2 SVGAGI come from the germline V gene. The CDR3 has 15 residues. CDR3 in amino acids: CASSYARGPSYEQYV. CDR3 bases: TGTGCCAGCAGTTACGCCAGGGGGCCATCCTACGAGCAGTACGTC.

The chain links TRBV9 to TRBJ2-1; possibly TRBD2 for D (5 bases). The CDR3 is made up of 15 amino acids. Germline assignment: CDR1 SGDLS and CDR2 YYNGEE. The ends were cut back, 0 bases at V and 5 bases at J, with 12 bases in the middle. CDR3 DNA: TGTGCCAGCAGCGTAGAGGTGCGGGCCGACAATGAGCAGTTCTTC. It specifies CASSVEVRADNEQFF.

The chain recombines TRBV3-1 (or the pseudogene TRBV3-2) with TRBJ2-5; 9 bases are shared with TRBD1. The CDR3 has 19 amino acids. The ends lost 0 bases at V and 0 bases at J; junction bases unmatched: 11. Germline loops: CDR1 LGHDT, CDR2 YNNKEL (reference sequence). In nucleotides, the CDR3 is TGTGCCAGCAGCCAAGATCGGACAGGGGTGGAGGAGGACCAAGAGACCCAGTACTTC. Translating gives CASSQDRTGVEEDQETQYF.

V gene TRBV7-9 combines with J gene TRBJ2-1, with D possibly TRBD1 on 6 matching bases. The CDR3 is made up of 14 amino acids. Per the germline V gene, CDR1 is SEHNR and CDR2 is FQNEAQ (reference sequence). Trimming pared 11 bases from V and 0 bases from J, leaving 14 bases between. CDR3 protein: CAAGRDISYNEQFF. CDR3 DNA sequence: TGTGCCGCCGGAAGGGACATCTCCTACAATGAGCAGTTCTTC.

The chain recombines TRBV2 with TRBJ1-5; perhaps TRBD1 as D (5 bases). Per germline, CDR1 SNHLY and CDR2 FYNNEI. Deletions cut 8 bases from V and 3 bases from J, with 17 bases between. CDR3 length equals 15 residues. The CDR3 DNA is TGTGCCAGCCGAATGGGGGGGAACAACAATCAGCCCCAGCATTTT. It encodes CASRMGGNNNQPQHF.

This clone occurred once. The genes are TRBV6-2 or TRBV6-3 and TRBJ1-4; D not certain. Germline loops: CDR1 MNHEY, CDR2 SVGEGT. Trimming cost V 0 bases and J 7 bases, with 12 bases left between them. The CDR3 is 15 residues long. The CDR3 spells CASSYSNGKGEKLFF. The CDR3 region has the DNA TGTGCCAGCAGTTACTCGAACGGGAAGGGTGAAAAACTGTTTTTT.

This chain uses TRBV20-1 with TRBJ1-1, with 7 bases that match TRBD1. Germline V gene sequence: CDR1 DFQATT, CDR2 SNEGSKA (reference sequence). The CDR3 extends over 17 amino acids. J gave up 0 bases and V 3 bases, and 13 bases lay outside the gene matches. CDR3 in amino acids: CSASWIPRTGLNTEAFF. DNA of the CDR3: TGCAGTGCTAGTTGGATCCCTCGGACAGGCTTGAACACTGAAGCTTTCTTT.

The chain links TRBV7-6 to TRBJ2-1; 8 bases map to TRBD2. The trim removed 1 base at V and 7 bases at J, leaving 9 bases unmatched. This CDR3 contains 16 residues. The germline CDR1 and CDR2 sequences are SGHVS and FNYEAQ. CDR3 nucleotides: TGTGCCAGCAGCTTAGGAGGCGGGGGGTTCGTTAATGAGCAGTTCTTC. Protein product: CASSLGGGGFVNEQFF.

V and J are TRBV5-6 and TRBJ2-1; D uncertain. This CDR3 spans 15 amino acids. Germline V lookup: CDR1 SGHDT, CDR2 YYEEEE. V lost 1 base, J lost 9 bases, and 17 bases lay in between. The CDR3 nucleotides are TGTGCCAGCAGCTTGATCCTCTCCCTCCCAGTTGAGCAGTTCTTC. Its translation: CASSLILSLPVEQFF. The complete variable domain, with remaining parts taken from reference TRBV5-6 and TRBJ2-1, reads DAGVTQSPTHLIKTRGQQVTLRCSPKSGHDTVSWYQQALGQGPQFIFQYYEEEERQRGNFPDRFSGHQFPNYSSELNVNALLLGDSALYLCASSLILSLPVEQFFGPGTRLTVL.

The V gene is TRBV2, the J gene TRBJ2-2; 7 bases align to TRBD2. The V segment lost 8 bases and the J segment 6 bases; nucleotides outside the gene matches: 21. The CDR3 has 18 amino acids. Germline CDR1 reads SNHLY; CDR2 reads FYNNEI. The CDR3 DNA is TGTGCCAGCGGATGGGCGAGGGAGGGGCGCTGGAGGGCCGGGGAGCTGTTTTTT. Residues: CASGWAREGRWRAGELFF.

Written as DNA, the CDR3 is TGTGCCAGCAGCCACCCGGGGAGGGAGCAGTACTTC. The encoded protein is CASSHPGREQYF. The chain combines TRBV3-1 (or the pseudogene TRBV3-2) with TRBJ2-7; a weak D match, TRBD2 (6 bases). CDR3 length: 12 residues. Deletions cut 3 bases from V and 7 bases from J, with 10 bases between. CDR1 LGHDT and CDR2 YNNKEL come from the germline V gene (reference sequence).

The chain couples TRBV19 to TRBJ1-2; perhaps TRBD1 as D (6 bases). The germline V and J ends were trimmed by 9 bases and 4 bases, with 12 bases remaining between them. The CDR3 sequence is 12 residues long. Germline V gene lookup returns CDR1 LNHDA and CDR2 SQIVND (reference sequence). In nucleotides, the CDR3 is TGTGCCAGCGCGACAGGCTTCTATGGCTACACCTTC. Translating it yields CASATGFYGYTF. Supplemented by reference TRBV19 and TRBJ1-2, the full variable domain reads DGGITQSPKYLFRKEGQNVTLSCEQNLNHDAMYWYRQDPGQGLRLIYYSQIVNDFQKGDIAEGYSVSREKKESFPLTVTSAQKNPTAFYLCASATGFYGYTFGSGTRLTVV.

The chain carries TRBV11-2 and TRBJ2-7; D unresolved. Germline CDR1 SGHAT, CDR2 FQNNGV. The V and J ends lost 1 base and 3 bases respectively, with 10 bases between them. The CDR3 totals 14 residues. The CDR3 region is CASSLVSVLYEQYF. CDR3 coding DNA: TGTGCCAGCAGCTTAGTTTCCGTTCTCTACGAGCAGTACTTC.

The rearrangement links TRBV7-9 to TRBJ2-7, with 9 bases matching TRBD1. The ends lost 4 bases at V and 7 bases at J; junction bases unmatched: 5. CDR3 length: 13 amino acids. The germline CDR1 and CDR2 sequences are SEHNR and FQNEAQ (reference sequence). Here the CDR3 DNA reads TGTGCCAGCAGCTCGGGACAGGGAGGGGAGCAGTACGTC. Translated: CASSSGQGGEQYV.

The chain employs TRBV27 and TRBJ1-2; 9 bases agree with TRBD1. V shed 4 bases, J shed 5 bases, and the junction held 8 bases outside the gene matches. This CDR3 is built from 15 residues. Germline-derived CDR1 and CDR2 are MNHEY and SMNVEV (reference sequence). CDR3 coding DNA: TGTGCCAGCAGTTACACAGGGGGCCTCTGGTATGGCTACACCTTC. Residues: CASSYTGGLWYGYTF.

In DNA, the CDR3 is TGTGCCAGCAGAGGGCCCGCGGGACCGATCACAGATACGCAGTATTTT. Translated: CASRGPAGPITDTQYF. The chain couples TRBV19 to TRBJ2-3; tentatively, D is TRBD2 (6 bases). This CDR3 contains 16 residues. Germline-derived CDR1 and CDR2 are LNHDA and SQIVND (reference sequence). With 9 bases removed from V and 2 bases from J, the gap between germline ends came to 21 bases.

The genes are TRBV15 and TRBJ2-7, with 10 bases identical to TRBD1. V lost 0 bases, J lost 5 bases, and 10 bases stayed unmatched. The CDR3 is 17 residues long. Per germline, CDR1 LNHNV and CDR2 YYDKDF (reference sequence). The CDR3 loop is CATSRDPPGQGRHEQYF. As DNA, the CDR3 is TGTGCCACCAGCAGAGACCCCCCGGGACAGGGGCGCCACGAGCAGTACTTC. Full variable domain (outside the CDR3, taken from reference TRBV15 and TRBJ2-7): DAMVIQNPRYQVTQFGKPVTLSCSQTLNHNVMYWYQQKSSQAPKLLFHYYDKDFNNEADTPDNFQSRRPNTSFCFLDIRSPGLGDTAMYLCATSRDPPGQGRHEQYFGPGTRLTVT.

The V and J genes are TRBV27 and TRBJ2-6, with D possibly TRBD1 on 6 matching bases. This CDR3 comprises 23 residues. Germline V CDR1 and CDR2: MNHEY, SMNVEV (reference sequence). Trimming stripped 3 bases from V and 0 bases from J, with 30 bases between. The CDR3 nucleotides read TGTGCCAGCAGTTTTCGGCGTCCGGGACAAGGCCTCTTTAGGGACTCTGGGGCCAACGTCCTGACTTTC. It yields the protein CASSFRRPGQGLFRDSGANVLTF. The variable domain in full, with the rest retrieved from reference TRBV27 and TRBJ2-6, is EAQVTQNPRYLITVTGKKLTVTCSQNMNHEYMSWYRQDPGLGLRQIYYSMNVEVTDKGDVPEGYKVSRKEKRNFPLILESPSPNQTSLYFCASSFRRPGQGLFRDSGANVLTFGAGSRLTVL.

The chain recombines TRBV5-1 with TRBJ2-4, with D possibly matching TRBD1 (5 bases). Germline V lookup: CDR1 SGHRS, CDR2 YFSETQ. V lost 1 base, J lost 5 bases, and 13 bases lay in between. The CDR3 covers 15 residues. DNA for the CDR3: TGCGCCAGCAGCTTGACGTGGGGCACAGAAAACATTCAGTACTTC. Translating gives CASSLTWGTENIQYF.

V and J are TRBV16 and TRBJ2-1, with 7 bases lining up with TRBD2. Looked up from germline, CDR1 is KGHSY and CDR2 is FQNENV. The CDR3 totals 16 residues. V dropped 3 bases and J dropped 8; count of bases not matched to a gene: 13. The DNA of the CDR3 is TGTGCCAGCAGCCAGTCTAGCGGAGCGGGTGGGTATGAGCAGTTCTTC. It translates to CASSQSSGAGGYEQFF.